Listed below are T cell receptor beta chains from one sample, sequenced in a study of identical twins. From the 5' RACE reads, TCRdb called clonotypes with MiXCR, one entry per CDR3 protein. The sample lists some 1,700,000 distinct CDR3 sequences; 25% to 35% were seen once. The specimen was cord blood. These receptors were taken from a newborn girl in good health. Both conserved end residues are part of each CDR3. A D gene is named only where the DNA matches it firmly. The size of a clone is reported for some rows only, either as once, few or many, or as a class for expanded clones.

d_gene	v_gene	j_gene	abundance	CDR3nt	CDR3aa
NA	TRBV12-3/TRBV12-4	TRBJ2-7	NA	TGTGCCAGCAGTTTGAGGACAGACTCCTACGAGCGGTACTTC	CASSLRTDSYERYF
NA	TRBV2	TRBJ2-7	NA	TGTGCCAGCATCGGAGACGGCGGCTACGAGCAGTACTTC	CASIGDGGYEQYF
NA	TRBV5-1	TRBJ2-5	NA	TGCGCCAGCAGCTTAGTGACCCAGTACTTC	CASSLVTQYF
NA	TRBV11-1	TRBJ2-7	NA	TGTGCCAGCAGCTTAGGCCAGGTACTAAGGCCTATGTACAATGAGCAGTACTTC	CASSLGQVLRPMYNEQYF
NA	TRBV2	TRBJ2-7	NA	TGTGCCAGCAGGGCCACACCGACCCTCGGCCTCCTCGACGAGCAGTACTTC	CASRATPTLGLLDEQYF
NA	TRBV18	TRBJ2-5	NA	TGTGCCAGCTCACGCCTGGACGGGCAGTACTTC	CASSRLDGQYF
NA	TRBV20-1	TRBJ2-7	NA	TGCAGTGCTAGAGGCCCAGCGGGCTACAATGAGCAGTACTTC	CSARGPAGYNEQYF
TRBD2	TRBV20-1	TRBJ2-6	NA	TGCAGTGCTAGAACTAGCGGGGGATTCTCTGGGGCCAACGTCCTGACTTTC	CSARTSGGFSGANVLTF
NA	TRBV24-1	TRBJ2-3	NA	TGTGCCACCAGTGATTTGCTGGGCAGGGGAGGGGGCACAGATACGCAGTATTTT	CATSDLLGRGGGTDTQYF
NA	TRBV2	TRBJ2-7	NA	TGTGCCAGCAGTGAAATCCCCCACGGGGGACCCTACGAGCAGTACTTC	CASSEIPHGGPYEQYF
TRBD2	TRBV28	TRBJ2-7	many	TGTGCCAGCAGTGGGACTAGCGGGAGCCTCCTCTCCTACGAGCAGTACTTC	CASSGTSGSLLSYEQYF
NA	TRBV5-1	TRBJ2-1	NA	TGCGCCAGCAGCGAGGGAGGGGGGACTATTAACAATGAGCAGTTCTTC	CASSEGGGTINNEQFF
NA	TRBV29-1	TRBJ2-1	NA	TGCAGCGCACCGGCCTTCTCCTACAATGAGCAGTTCTTC	CSAPAFSYNEQFF
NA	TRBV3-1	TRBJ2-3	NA	TGTGCCAGCAGCCAAAAGTTAACAACCACAGATACGCAGTATTTT	CASSQKLTTTDTQYF
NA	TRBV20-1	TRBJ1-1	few	TGCAGTGCTAGCTGGGGGGACACTGAAGCTTTCTTT	CSASWGDTEAFF
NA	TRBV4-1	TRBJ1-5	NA	TGCGCCAGCAGCCACAGTACTAATCAGCCCCAGCATTTT	CASSHSTNQPQHF
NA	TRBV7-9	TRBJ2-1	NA	TGTGCCAGCTTCGGGGTTAGCTCCTACAATGAGCAGTTCTTC	CASFGVSSYNEQFF
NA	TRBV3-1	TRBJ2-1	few	TGTGCCAGCAGCCAACACAGGGTTGGCTACAATGAGCAGTTCTTC	CASSQHRVGYNEQFF
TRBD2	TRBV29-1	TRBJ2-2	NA	TGCAGCGTTGGGGTAGCGGGAGCGAACACCGGGGAGCTGTTTTTT	CSVGVAGANTGELFF
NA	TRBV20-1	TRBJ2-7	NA	TGCAGTGCTAGGGACACCAGAACCCCCTACGAGCAGTACTTC	CSARDTRTPYEQYF
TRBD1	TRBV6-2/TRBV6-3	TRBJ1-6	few	TGTGCCAGCAGTTCCCCCGGGACAGGCCGATCTTCACCCCTCCACTTT	CASSSPGTGRSSPLHF
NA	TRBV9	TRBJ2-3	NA	TGTGCCAGCAGCGTAGGGGGGGCGCCTGATACGCAGTATTTT	CASSVGGAPDTQYF